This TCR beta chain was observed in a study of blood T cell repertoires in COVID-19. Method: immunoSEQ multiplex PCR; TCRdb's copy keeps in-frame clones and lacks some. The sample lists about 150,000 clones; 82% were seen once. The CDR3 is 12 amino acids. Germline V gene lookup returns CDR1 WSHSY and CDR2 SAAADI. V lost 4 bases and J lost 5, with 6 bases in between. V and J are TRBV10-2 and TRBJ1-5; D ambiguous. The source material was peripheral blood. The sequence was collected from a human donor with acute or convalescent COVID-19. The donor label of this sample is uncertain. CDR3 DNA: TGCGCCAGCAGTGTGGCTTATCAGCCCCAGCATTTT. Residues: CASSVAYQPQHF.